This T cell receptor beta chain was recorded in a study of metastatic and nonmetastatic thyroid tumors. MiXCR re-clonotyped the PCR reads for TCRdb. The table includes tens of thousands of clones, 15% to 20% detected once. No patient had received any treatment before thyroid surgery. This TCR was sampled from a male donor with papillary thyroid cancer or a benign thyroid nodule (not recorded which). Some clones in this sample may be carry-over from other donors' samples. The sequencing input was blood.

Here the CDR3 reads CSARDHRGEGFKGAFF. In DNA, the CDR3 is TGCAGTGCTAGAGATCACAGGGGGGAAGGCTTTAAAGGAGCTTTCTTT. The gene calls are TRBV20-1 and TRBJ1-1, with TRBD1 matching 8 bases. This CDR3 contains 16 residues. After removal of 0 bases from V and 10 bases from J, the junction contained 16 bases not matched to a gene. Per germline, CDR1 DFQATT and CDR2 SNEGSKA (reference sequence).